This TCR beta chain is drawn from a study of CXCR3-negative and CXCR3-positive naive CD8 T cells (dated by TCRdb to between 2018 and 2020). About the investigation overall: Approximately 140 million TRB reads were obtained in total, roughly 1.5 +/- 0.3 million reads per library. Naive subsets from several donors and memory cells from 3 donors were included in the TRBV-TRBJ cluster analysis. Data from roughly eleven donors, pooled across two independent experiments, went into the diversity and physicochemical repertoire analyses. General conclusions and limits of the study: Repertoire diversity was comparably high in both naive subsets but much lower in memory CD8+ T cells. Compared with CXCR3-negative naive cells, CXCR3-positive naive cells had TRB CDR3s with higher hydrophobicity (lower Kidera factor 4), lower energy, and higher strength and volume indices. Because surface CD5, which is linked to self-reactivity in mice, was comparable between the naive subsets, TCR interaction strength was also inferred from the physicochemical properties of TRB CDR3s. Freshly isolated PBMCs were used for most assays because CXCR3 expression went down partially after cryopreservation. Within the same donor, TRBV-TRBJ usage looked similar between naive CXCR3-negative and CXCR3-positive cells, but memory cells had distinct patterns.

Worth noting for this clonotype: Which antigen it targets is not known.

Data came from a NextSeq 550. The Human TCR Profiling Kit (MiLaboratory) was used to make UMI-labeled 5' RACE TRB cDNA libraries. cDNA synthesis used the entire amount of extracted RNA, and PCR amplification then used the entire amount of cDNA produced. The libraries were made side by side, with each library going through the same number of PCR cycles. The original pipeline was this. With a minimum of two reads required per UMI, MIGEC and MiXCR pulled out about 57,000 +/- 9,900 unique UMI-labeled TRB cDNA molecules from each library. On average, roughly 40,000 +/- 10,000 functional in-frame TRB CDR3 nucleotide clonotypes lacking stop codons were found per library. After downsampling to 5000 UMI-labeled TRB molecules per sample, diversity metrics such as normalized Shannon-Wiener and Chao1 were calculated in VDJtools. VDJtools was used to calculate clonotype-size-weighted physicochemical properties of the central five CDR3 residues, namely interaction energy, strength, volume and Kidera factor 4. After the reads were reprocessed by TCRdb, one entry was made per CDR3 protein sequence, with no DNA. For this entry, the V and J calls and clone size follow TCRdb and not the study's own pipeline. The table kept for this sample lists approximately 96,000 distinct CDR3 sequences. The biggest ten clones account for approximately 1% of the sample.

Each CD8+ T cell subset was flow-sorted in triplicate, and 300,000 or so cells per subset were placed directly into RLT lysis buffer. To exclude memory contaminants, naive CD8+ T cells were stringently defined as CD45RO-CCR7+CD27+CD95-. Standard density gradient centrifugation was used to isolate peripheral blood mononuclear cells from buffy coats. Naive CXCR3-negative and CXCR3-positive CD8+ T cells were flow-sorted on a FACSAria III. Total RNA was extracted from sorted cells with an RNeasy Mini Kit. Its CDR3 holds 17 amino acids, cysteine through phenylalanine. The DNA is unrecorded. The germline V gene gives CDR1 as MNHEY and CDR2 as SVGAGI.

Material: naive CXCR3+ CD8+ T cells from blood. The cell subset or site label here, explained by the study, means: CD45RO-CCR7+CD27+CD95- naive CD8+ T cells expressing CXCR3 (TNR3+). The chain employs TRBV6-5 and TRBJ2-2; TCRdb returns TRBD1, unconfirmable since there is no DNA. This receptor was taken from a human donor in good health. Some clones in this sample may be carry-over from other donors' samples. CDR3 reads: CASRATGFRGHTGELFF.